A single sample is the source of the 5 T cell receptor beta chains below, sequenced in a study of naive and memory T cell subsets. An equimolar mix of two oligonucleotides served as the beta constant-region primer for TRBC1 and TRBC2. Nested alpha and beta constant-region primers with the SP2 primer drove four PCR rounds on ligated cDNA. TCRdb independently ran MiXCR on the UMI-ligation and nested PCR reads; one entry per CDR3 protein. The table includes some 80,000 distinct CDR3 sequences, roughly 9.2% detected once. The sequenced sample was naive CD8+ T cells from blood. The receptor source for this set is a human donor in good health.

The chain has TRBV29-1 and TRBJ2-2; 9 bases fit TRBD2. Per the germline V gene, CDR1 is SQVTM and CDR2 is ANQGSEA. V gave up 3 bases and J gave up 2 bases; unmatched junction bases: 4. The CDR3 runs to 15 residues. The CDR3 is CSVDLAGINTGELFF. As DNA, the CDR3 is TGCAGCGTTGATCTAGCGGGAATCAACACCGGGGAGCTGTTTTTT.

This clonotype was seen a handful of times. This chain uses TRBV6-6 with TRBJ2-5, with D uncertain. Germline CDR1 reads MNHNY; CDR2 reads SVGAGI (reference sequence). The CDR3 consists of 13 residues. The V gene lost 6 bases and the J gene lost 1 base, with 9 bases spanning the gap. The CDR3 is CASRFSGQETQYF. CDR3 DNA sequence: TGTGCCAGCAGGTTCTCCGGCCAAGAGACCCAGTACTTC.

This clonotype has ten or more counts. The rearrangement links TRBV4-3 to TRBJ1-5, with D perhaps TRBD1 (5 bases). Germline CDR1 and CDR2: LGHNA and YSLEER. Trimming removed 1 base from V and 4 bases from J, with 8 bases in between. The CDR3 loop spans 14 amino acids. As DNA, the CDR3 is TGCGCCAGCAGCCAAGTCCAGGGAAATCAGCCCCAGCATTTT. It specifies CASSQVQGNQPQHF.

This clonotype was detected only a few times. The V call is TRBV29-1, the J call TRBJ2-5; D might be TRBD1 (5 bases). The germline CDR1 and CDR2 sequences are SQVTM and ANQGSEA. This CDR3 is built from 14 residues. Between the trimmed V and J ends, which lost 6 bases and 2 bases, there was a span of 16 bases. The CDR3 reads CSVTTLRQQETQYF. The CDR3 nucleotides read TGCAGCGTCACCACATTAAGACAGCAAGAGACCCAGTACTTC.

In regard to this clonotype: It may be a read error: a sequence one base away is much more abundant. The CDR3 end shows no conserved phenylalanine or tryptophan, and so a read error is likely. The rearrangement joins TRBV11-2 to TRBJ2-1; D is uncertain. V shed 4 bases and J shed 8 bases, with 9 bases lying between them. The CDR3 has 12 amino acids. Germline assignment: CDR1 SGHAT and CDR2 FQNNGV. The CDR3 DNA is TGTGCCAGCAGCTATGGAAACCATGAGCAGTTCTCC. This translates into CASSYGNHEQFS.